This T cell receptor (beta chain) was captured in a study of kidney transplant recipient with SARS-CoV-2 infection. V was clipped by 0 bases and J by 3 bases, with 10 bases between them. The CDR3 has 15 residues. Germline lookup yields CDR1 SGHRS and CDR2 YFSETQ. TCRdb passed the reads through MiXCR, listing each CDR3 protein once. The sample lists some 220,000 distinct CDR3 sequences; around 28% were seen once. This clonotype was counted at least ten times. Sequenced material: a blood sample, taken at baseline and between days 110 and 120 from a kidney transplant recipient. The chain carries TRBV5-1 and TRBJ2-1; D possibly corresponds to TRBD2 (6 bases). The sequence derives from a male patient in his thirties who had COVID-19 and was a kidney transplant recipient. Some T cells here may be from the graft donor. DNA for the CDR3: TGCGCCAGCAGCTTGGAGTGGGGGGTCTACAATGAGCAGTTCTTC. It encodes CASSLEWGVYNEQFF.